This T cell receptor beta chain was identified during a study of T-cell reconstitution after alpha-beta-depleted transplantation in children. This CDR3 is 13 amino acids long. Germline CDR1 is GTSNPN and CDR2 is SVGIG (reference sequence). Losses at the gene ends were 5 bases for V and 5 bases for J; bases not matched to a gene: 5. Unique molecular identifiers were used in preparing the TCRbeta library. TCRdb reanalysed the PCR reads using MiXCR and keeps one entry per CDR3 protein. The sample contains 350,000 to 400,000 distinct CDR3 sequences, about an eighth of which appear only once. This clonotype was counted between two and nine times.

This specimen consisted of PBMCs, obtained from the stem cell graft. The chain has TRBV30 and TRBJ2-2, with 7 bases aligning to TRBD1. The receptor was isolated from a human donor who donated a stem cell graft to a child with Fanconi anemia. CDR3 in amino acids: CAWGQERTGELFF. In DNA, the CDR3 is TGTGCCTGGGGACAGGAAAGGACCGGGGAGCTGTTTTTT.